This T cell receptor (beta chain) comes out of a study of blood T cell repertoires in COVID-19 (dated by TCRdb to 2019 to 2021). As for the study more broadly: The collaborator samples originated in the United States, Italy and Spain and spanned the acute and convalescent phases of COVID-19. The repertoires were released in a freely available public database intended as a resource for research on the immune response to SARS-CoV-2. A de-identified subject ID, COVID-19 status, age in years and sex were almost always included in the sample metadata. The prospective study material was composed of cDNA or gDNA derived from T cells, B-cell-depleted T cells, or PBMCs. The dataset comprised deeply sampled blood TCRbeta repertoires from subjects exposed to, actively infected with, or recovered from COVID-19. HLA class I and class II types, where available, came from metadata supplied by the sample provider rather than from assay-based typing. Samples were obtained from the ongoing ImmuneRACE study (first 160 participants) and from roughly 1,300 subjects provided by 6 global collaborators. Broader findings and caveats from the paper: How much clinical and demographic metadata was included differed by source and by participant, and the metadata was provided uncurated.

Turning to this clone: Its antigen is currently not known. The input lacks base qualities; no much larger clone sits a single base away.

The CDR1 and CDR2 encoded by the germline V gene are KGHSH and LQKENI. The CDR3 numbers 16 residues from cysteine through phenylalanine. Of the read, only the CDR3 DNA is kept; its 48 bases are in frame from base 1. Trimming leaves V shorter by 3 bases and J shorter by 7 bases, with the junction holding 9 bases beyond the gene matches. The collaborating institutions used their own protocols to collect whole blood in K2EDTA tubes. Collaborator samples were shipped for TCRbeta analysis as frozen whole blood, isolated PBMCs, or DNA extracted from either sample type. TCRbeta CDR3 regions were amplified from genomic DNA using the immunoSEQ Assay, a bias-controlled multiplex PCR. In the original analysis: The number of nucleated cells in each sample was estimated by amplification of reference gene primers within the assay. To quantify the absolute abundance of each unique TCRbeta CDR3 rearrangement, sequence reads were collapsed and filtered. For each sample, productive Simpson clonality was calculated as the square root of Simpson's diversity index over productive rearrangements. TCRdb re-hosts the immuneACCESS table, in-frame sequences only. Its copies lack some clones; in the studies checked, an unresolved V gene accounts for under half of them, and the cause for the rest is not known. The DNA was the basis for D and trimming; V, J and clone size are from that table. In all, the sample holds about 320,000 clones, and 85% of those were seen once. The biggest ten clones account for roughly 7.8% of the sample.

The sequence is built from TRBV18 and TRBJ1-6; 7 middle bases align to TRBD1. Input material: peripheral blood. The clonotype was recovered from a human donor in a cohort sampled during active COVID-19. The nucleotide sequence reads as follows: TGTGCCAGCTCACCGACCCCCGGGACAGTCAATTCACCCCTCCACTTT. Its amino acids are CASSPTPGTVNSPLHF.